The rows below give T cell receptor beta chains drawn from one sample of a study of regulatory T cells in long-lasting Graves disease. TCRdb called the multiplex PCR reads again in MiXCR, with one record for every CDR3 protein. The profile shows about 300,000 distinct CDR3 sequences, 15% to 20% of them singletons. Sequenced here: peripheral blood mononuclear cells (PBMCs), sampled at new diagnosis, from a patient treated with antithyroid drugs. Receptors were obtained from a female donor with Graves disease. Both conserved end residues are part of each CDR3. Fields, in order: clone size, V gene, D gene, J gene, CDR3 DNA, CDR3 protein. D genes are given only for firm matches. Clone sizes are given selectively: once, few, many, or a class where the clone is expanded.

many,TRBV20-1,TRBD1,TRBJ2-1,TGCAGTGCCAACGACTGGGACAGCACAAACAATGAGCAGTTCTTC,CSANDWDSTNNEQFF
NA,TRBV28,NA,TRBJ2-1,TGTGCCAGCAGCACCGGACTGATTGAGCAGTTCTTC,CASSTGLIEQFF
many,TRBV11-2,NA,TRBJ2-1,TGTGCCAGCAGCTTCGAGGCAGGGTACAATGAGCAGTTCTTC,CASSFEAGYNEQFF
many,TRBV6-2/TRBV6-3,TRBD2,TRBJ2-2,TGTGCCAGCAGTATCCCTAGCGGGAGGGCGGTCGGGGAGCTGTTTTTT,CASSIPSGRAVGELFF
many,TRBV10-3,NA,TRBJ2-2,TGTGCCGGTGGTTTGGGAGAGAACACCGGGGAGCTGTTTTTT,CAGGLGENTGELFF
many,TRBV12-3/TRBV12-4,TRBD2,TRBJ2-3,TGTGCCAGCAGTCCCAGTCGGGGGGATAGTACAGATACGCAGTATTTT,CASSPSRGDSTDTQYF
many,TRBV6-1,NA,TRBJ1-1,TGTGCCAGCAGTGAAGTGGGCAGGGCGAACACTGAAGCTTTCTTT,CASSEVGRANTEAFF
NA,TRBV19,TRBD2,TRBJ2-1,TGTGCCAGTATAAAGTCTAGCGGGAGTCGGAATGGGCAGTTCTTC,CASIKSSGSRNGQFF
many,TRBV28,TRBD2,TRBJ2-3,TGTGCCAGCAGCCCGACTAGCGGTACACGTACAGATACGCAGTATTTT,CASSPTSGTRTDTQYF
many,TRBV28,NA,TRBJ1-1,TGTGCCAGCAGTTTAGCAACAGTTAACACTGAAGCTTTCTTT,CASSLATVNTEAFF
few,TRBV9,NA,TRBJ2-2,TGTGCCAGCAGCCCCCGAGGGACCACAGGGTCCTCCCACACCGGGGAGCTGTTTTTT,CASSPRGTTGSSHTGELFF
NA,TRBV27,TRBD2,TRBJ2-3,TGTGCCAGCAGTTCACAGGGACTAGCGGGAGGGCCAGATACGCAGTATTTT,CASSSQGLAGGPDTQYF
many,TRBV5-1,TRBD2,TRBJ2-5,TGCGCCAGCAGCTTGGCTTACGGCCCAGCGGGAGAGGGTCTGGAGACCCAGTACTTC,CASSLAYGPAGEGLETQYF
many,TRBV20-1,NA,TRBJ1-1,TGCAGTGCTAGTCGTCAGGGGATGAACACTGAAGCTTTCTTT,CSASRQGMNTEAFF
NA,TRBV12-3/TRBV12-4,NA,TRBJ2-1,TGTGCCAGCAGCTTTGGTGGGGCCTACAATGAGCAGTTCTTC,CASSFGGAYNEQFF
few,TRBV6-1,NA,TRBJ1-1,TGTGCCAGCAGTATGATTACGGGACACGCTGAGGCTTTCTTT,CASSMITGHAEAFF
many,TRBV5-1,NA,TRBJ2-7,TGCGCCAGCAGCTCGGGATGGGGGACCTACGAGCAGTACTTC,CASSSGWGTYEQYF
many,TRBV10-3,NA,TRBJ2-5,TGTGCCATCAGTGAGTCGGAAGAGACCCAGTACTTC,CAISESEETQYF
NA,TRBV24-1,TRBD1,TRBJ2-5,TGTGCCACCAGTGATGCCCAGGGGGCGAGTTCGGAGACCCAGTACTTC,CATSDAQGASSETQYF
few,TRBV19,TRBD1,TRBJ1-5,TGTGCCAGTAGTCCGAGACAGGGGGCTCAGCCCCAGCATTTT,CASSPRQGAQPQHF
once,TRBV12-3/TRBV12-4,TRBD1,TRBJ2-7,TGTGCCAGCGGGGCACCGGGACAGGGGGCAAGGGAGCAGTACTTC,CASGAPGQGAREQYF
NA,TRBV19,TRBD2,TRBJ2-1,TGTGCCAGTAGCATGGGACTAGCCTCCTACAATGAGCAGTTCTTC,CASSMGLASYNEQFF
many,TRBV18,NA,TRBJ1-1,TGTGCCAGCTCACCATGGACAGAAATGAACACTGAAGCTTTCTTT,CASSPWTEMNTEAFF
once,TRBV28,TRBD1,TRBJ1-2,TGTGCCAGCAGTTTATCAGGGGGCAGGGTCTATGGCTACACCTTC,CASSLSGGRVYGYTF
few,TRBV6-4,NA,TRBJ1-1,TGTGCCAGCAGTGACTCGGAGGGGGAAGAGGTCGGAGGGACTGAAGCTTTCTTT,CASSDSEGEEVGGTEAFF
few,TRBV4-1,NA,TRBJ1-6,TGCGCCAGCAGCCAAGTTGAACAGGATACTTCACCCCTCCACTTT,CASSQVEQDTSPLHF
many,TRBV3-1,NA,TRBJ2-7,TGTGCCAGCAGCCAAGGGTTTGGCGACGAGCAGTACTTC,CASSQGFGDEQYF
NA,TRBV24-1,NA,TRBJ1-2,TGTGCCACCAGTGATTCGGGACTTGTATATGGCTACACCTTC,CATSDSGLVYGYTF
many,TRBV7-9,NA,TRBJ2-4,TGTGCCAGCAGCCCCCAGGCAGGCCAAAACATTCAGTACTTC,CASSPQAGQNIQYF
NA,TRBV10-3,NA,TRBJ2-7,TGTGCCATCAGTGATTACAGTGAGGTGCACTACGAGCAGTACTTC,CAISDYSEVHYEQYF
NA,TRBV2,TRBD2,TRBJ2-1,TGTGCCAGCGTTAGCGGGAGGGCCCCTTACAATGAGCAGTTCTTC,CASVSGRAPYNEQFF
many,TRBV7-8,NA,TRBJ2-5,TGTGCCAGCAGCTTACTGAGAGGAGACCAGTACTTC,CASSLLRGDQYF
many,TRBV6-1,NA,TRBJ2-1,TGTGCCACTTCACAGACAATCGCCTACAATGAGCAGTTCTTC,CATSQTIAYNEQFF
NA,TRBV10-3,TRBD2,TRBJ2-1,TGTGCCATCAGTGAGTCGGGGCGGGAGGGCCATGACAATGAGCAGTTCTTC,CAISESGREGHDNEQFF
many,TRBV10-1,TRBD2,TRBJ2-2,TGCGCCAGCAGTGAGGTAGCGGGAGCGGCCGGGGAGCTGTTTTTT,CASSEVAGAAGELFF
NA,TRBV24-1,NA,TRBJ2-2,TGTGCCACTCAACTGGTGACCGGGGAGCTGTTTTTT,CATQLVTGELFF
NA,TRBV3-1,NA,TRBJ2-1,TGTGCCAGCAGCCAAGTTAGCAAGGATGAGCAGTTCTTC,CASSQVSKDEQFF
NA,TRBV7-9,TRBD1,TRBJ1-1,TGTGCCAGCAGCTTACCCCAGGGGGTGCACACTGAAGCTTTCTTT,CASSLPQGVHTEAFF
many,TRBV6-2/TRBV6-3,NA,TRBJ1-2,TGTGCCACCCGGGACCGGAACTATGGCTACACCTTC,CATRDRNYGYTF
many,TRBV6-1,TRBD2,TRBJ2-1,TGTGCCACCACCGGGACTATGGGCAATGAGCAGTTCTTC,CATTGTMGNEQFF
many,TRBV4-1,NA,TRBJ2-4,TGCGCCAGCAGCCAAGATCTTCTGGTCTCAGCGGGAAACATTCAGTACTTC,CASSQDLLVSAGNIQYF
NA,TRBV10-2,NA,TRBJ1-5,TGCGCCAGCAGTGATTGGGTTAGCAATCAGCCCCAGCATTTT,CASSDWVSNQPQHF
many,TRBV6-1,NA,TRBJ1-5,TGTGCCAGCAGTGTTAATGTTGGAAGACAGCCCCAGCATTTT,CASSVNVGRQPQHF
many,TRBV28,TRBD2,TRBJ2-7,TGTGCCAGCAGCAATCCCGGCGGGGGGCCCTCCTACGAGCAGTACTTC,CASSNPGGGPSYEQYF
NA,TRBV6-2/TRBV6-3,TRBD1,TRBJ2-5,TGTGCCAGCAGTTACCTCATCCCGACAGGGGGTGAGACCCAGTACTTC,CASSYLIPTGGETQYF
many,TRBV27,NA,TRBJ2-1,TGTGCCAGCAGTTTTTGGAACGGAGAGCAGTTCTTC,CASSFWNGEQFF
many,TRBV11-2,NA,TRBJ1-6,TGTGCCAGCAGGGAGGAAGGGGGAGCCTCCCCTTATTCACCCCTCCACTTT,CASREEGGASPYSPLHF
many,TRBV24-1,NA,TRBJ2-3,TGTGCCACCAGTGATTCGACAGATACGCAGTATTTT,CATSDSTDTQYF
NA,TRBV24-1,NA,TRBJ2-1,TGTGCCACCCGGGCAGGGGCGAGGAATGAGCAGTTCTTC,CATRAGARNEQFF
many,TRBV28,NA,TRBJ2-3,TGTGCCAGCAGTCCGCAGTCAGGGGTCACAGATACGCAGTATTTT,CASSPQSGVTDTQYF
few,TRBV29-1,NA,TRBJ1-1,TGCAGCGTTGAAGTTAAATTGGCCGGAGGGCCGGAGAACACTGAAGCTTTCTTT,CSVEVKLAGGPENTEAFF
few,TRBV12-3/TRBV12-4,NA,TRBJ2-3,TGTGCCAGCAGTAATATACCGGGGCTTCCAGGAGATACGCAGTATTTT,CASSNIPGLPGDTQYF
NA,TRBV19,NA,TRBJ2-2,TGTGCCAGTAGTATTAGGGACACCCACACCGGGGAGCTGTTTTTT,CASSIRDTHTGELFF
few,TRBV27,NA,TRBJ2-3,TGTGCCAGCAGTTTATCAGGGGTTTGGGATACGCAGTATTTT,CASSLSGVWDTQYF